This TCR beta chain was sequenced for a study of cytomegalovirus exposure and HLA in healthy donors. Study results and caveats: There were some public TCRs occurring in many donors, but most TCR sequences were rare. Sequencing had likely introduced a cluster of highly shared sequence variants as an artifact. A later analysis reportedly found that, within productive TCRs, an Asian-associated ancestry cluster had fewer N-insertions than the mean observed across the approximately 700 donors. Later analysis identified about 18,000 TCR beta sequences associated with HLA alleles, using a false discovery rate threshold of 0.05.

Amplification used 60 Vbeta primers and 13 Jbeta primers. Only in-frame clones appear in the TCRdb table, and some are missing; sequencing was by immunoSEQ multiplex PCR. The top ten clones hold about 1.8% of a sample with under 150,000 clones, roughly 79% of them seen once. This clone has just a few counts. Its antigen is not known. The receptor was isolated from a woman in her forties or fifties in good health and CMV-seronegative. What was sequenced was PBMCs.

As DNA, the CDR3 is TGTGCCAGTAGTTCCCAGGGTCTGGACACTGAAGCTTTCTTT. Protein: CASSSQGLDTEAFF. This sequence joins TRBV19 and TRBJ1-1; perhaps TRBD1 as D (5 bases). The CDR3 contains 14 residues. Trimming removed 5 bases at V and 3 bases at J, with 13 bases between. The germline V gene has CDR1 LNHDA and CDR2 SQIVND (reference sequence).